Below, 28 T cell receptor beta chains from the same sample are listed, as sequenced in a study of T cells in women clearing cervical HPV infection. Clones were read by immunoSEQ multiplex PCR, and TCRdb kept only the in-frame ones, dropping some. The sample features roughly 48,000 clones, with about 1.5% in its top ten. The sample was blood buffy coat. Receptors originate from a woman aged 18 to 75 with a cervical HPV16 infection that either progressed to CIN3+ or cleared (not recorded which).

CDR3 DNA (partial): TGCAGTGCTAGTGCGGGGATCAATAGCAATCAGCCC. Translation gives CSASAGINSNQP. From start to end, the CDR3 is CSASAGINSNQPQHF. The chain combines TRBV20-1 with TRBJ1-5; D remains ambiguous. Read sequence stops 3 residues before the CDR3 end, and the germline J gene provides the missing end. V lost 3 bases, J lost 0 bases, and 12 bases lay in between. Germline V gives CDR1 DFQATT, CDR2 SNEGSKA (reference sequence). The CDR3 is 15 amino acids.

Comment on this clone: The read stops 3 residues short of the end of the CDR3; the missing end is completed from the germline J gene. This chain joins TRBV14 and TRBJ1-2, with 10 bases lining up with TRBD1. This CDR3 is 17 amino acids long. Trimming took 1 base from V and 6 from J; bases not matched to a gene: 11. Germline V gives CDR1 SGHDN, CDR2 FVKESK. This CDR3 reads CASSQAPRTGGSDGYTF. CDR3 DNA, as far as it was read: TGTGCCAGCAGCCAAGCCCCTCGGACAGGGGGTAGCGATGGC.

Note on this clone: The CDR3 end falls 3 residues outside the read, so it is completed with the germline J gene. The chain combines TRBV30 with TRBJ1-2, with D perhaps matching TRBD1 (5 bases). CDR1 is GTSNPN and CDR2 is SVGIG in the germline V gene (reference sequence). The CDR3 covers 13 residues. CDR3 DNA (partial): TGTGCCTGGAGTGCTGGGGGGACTCGCGGC. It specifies CAWSAGGTRG. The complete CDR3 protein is CAWSAGGTRGYTF.

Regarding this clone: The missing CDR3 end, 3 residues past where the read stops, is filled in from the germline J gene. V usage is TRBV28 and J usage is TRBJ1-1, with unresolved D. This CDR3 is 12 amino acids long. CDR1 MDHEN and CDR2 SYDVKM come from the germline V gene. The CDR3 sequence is CASSLWEAVAFF. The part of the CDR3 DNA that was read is TGTGCCAGCAGTTTATGGGAGGCGGTT.

Partial CDR3 DNA: TGTGCTAGTGGTTTGGTAAACGTAGCGGGAGATCCCACAGATACG. Protein product: CASGLVNVAGDPTDT. The whole CDR3 reads CASGLVNVAGDPTDTQYF. The chain couples TRBV12-5 to TRBJ2-3; 9 bases match TRBD2. The sequence runs out 3 residues before the end of the CDR3; the remainder is reconstructed from the germline J gene. With 0 bases clipped from V and 2 bases from J, the junction kept 9 bases outside the gene matches. Germline CDR1 reads LGHNT; CDR2 reads FRNRAP. This CDR3 has 18 amino acids.

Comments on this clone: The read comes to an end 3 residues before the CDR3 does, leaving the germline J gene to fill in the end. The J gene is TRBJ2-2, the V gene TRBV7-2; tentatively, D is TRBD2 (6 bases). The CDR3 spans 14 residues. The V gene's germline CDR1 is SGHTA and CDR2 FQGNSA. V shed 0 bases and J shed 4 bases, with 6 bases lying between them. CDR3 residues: CASSLAGGTGELFF. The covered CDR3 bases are TGTGCCAGCAGCTTAGCGGGGGGCACCGGGGAG.

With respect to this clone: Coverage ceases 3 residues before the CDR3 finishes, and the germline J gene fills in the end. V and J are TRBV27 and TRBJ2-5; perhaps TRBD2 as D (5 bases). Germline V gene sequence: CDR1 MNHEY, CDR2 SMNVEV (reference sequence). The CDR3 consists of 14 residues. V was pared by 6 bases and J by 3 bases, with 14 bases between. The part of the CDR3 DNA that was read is TGTGCCAGCAGAAAACGGGGAATCGAAGAGACC. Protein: CASRKRGIEET. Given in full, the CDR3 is CASRKRGIEETQYF.

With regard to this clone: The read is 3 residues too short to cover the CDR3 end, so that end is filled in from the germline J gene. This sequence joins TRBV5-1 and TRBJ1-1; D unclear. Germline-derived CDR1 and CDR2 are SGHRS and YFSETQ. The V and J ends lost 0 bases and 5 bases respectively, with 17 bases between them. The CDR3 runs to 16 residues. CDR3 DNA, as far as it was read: TGCGCCAGCAGCTTGGTTTCCGGGTCGCATGGGACTGAA. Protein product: CASSLVSGSHGTE. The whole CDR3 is CASSLVSGSHGTEAFF.

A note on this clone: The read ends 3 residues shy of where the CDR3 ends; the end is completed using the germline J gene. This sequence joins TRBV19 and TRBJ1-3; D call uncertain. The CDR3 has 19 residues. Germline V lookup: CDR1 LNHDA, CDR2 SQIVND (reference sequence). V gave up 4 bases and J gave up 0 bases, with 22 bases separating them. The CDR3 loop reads CASSTNAPRVTYSGNTIYF. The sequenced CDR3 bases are TGTGCCAGTAGTACTAACGCCCCGCGGGTGACCTACTCTGGAAACACC.

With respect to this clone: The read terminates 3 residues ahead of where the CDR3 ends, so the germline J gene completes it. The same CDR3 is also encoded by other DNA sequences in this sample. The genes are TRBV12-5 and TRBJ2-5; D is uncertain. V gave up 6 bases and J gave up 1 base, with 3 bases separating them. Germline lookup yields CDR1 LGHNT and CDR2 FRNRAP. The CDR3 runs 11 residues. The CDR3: CASGLQETQYF. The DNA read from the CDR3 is TGTGCTAGTGGCCTCCAAGAGACC.

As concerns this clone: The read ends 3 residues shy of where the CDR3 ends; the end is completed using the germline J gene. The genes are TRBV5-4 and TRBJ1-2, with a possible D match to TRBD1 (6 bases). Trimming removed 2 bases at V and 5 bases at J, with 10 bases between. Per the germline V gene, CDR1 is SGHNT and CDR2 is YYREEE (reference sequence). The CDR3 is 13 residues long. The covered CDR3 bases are TGTGCCAGCAGCTTCGGCAGGGGATATGGC. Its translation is CASSFGRGYG. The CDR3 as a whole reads CASSFGRGYGYTF. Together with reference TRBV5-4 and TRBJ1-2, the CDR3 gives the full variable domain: ETGVTQSPTHLIKTRGQQVTLRCSSQSGHNTVSWYQQALGQGPQFIFQYYREEENGRGNFPPRFSGLQFPNYSSELNVNALELDDSALYLCASSFGRGYGYTFGSGTRLTVV.

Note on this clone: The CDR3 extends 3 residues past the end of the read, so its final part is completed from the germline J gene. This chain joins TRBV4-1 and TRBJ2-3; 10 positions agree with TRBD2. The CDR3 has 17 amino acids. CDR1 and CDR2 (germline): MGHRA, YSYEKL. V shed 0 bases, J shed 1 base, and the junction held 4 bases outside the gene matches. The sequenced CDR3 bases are TGCGCCAGCAGCCAAGATCTCCTAGCGGGGGGCACAGATACG. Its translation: CASSQDLLAGGTDT. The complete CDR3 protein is CASSQDLLAGGTDTQYF.

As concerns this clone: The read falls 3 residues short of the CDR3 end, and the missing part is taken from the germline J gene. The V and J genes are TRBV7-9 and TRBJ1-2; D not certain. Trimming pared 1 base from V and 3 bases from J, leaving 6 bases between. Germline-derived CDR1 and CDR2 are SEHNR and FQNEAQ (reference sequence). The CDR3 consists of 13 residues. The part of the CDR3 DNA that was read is TGTGCCAGCAGCTTAGGCCAGTACTATGGC. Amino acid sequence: CASSLGQYYG. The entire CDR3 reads CASSLGQYYGYTF.

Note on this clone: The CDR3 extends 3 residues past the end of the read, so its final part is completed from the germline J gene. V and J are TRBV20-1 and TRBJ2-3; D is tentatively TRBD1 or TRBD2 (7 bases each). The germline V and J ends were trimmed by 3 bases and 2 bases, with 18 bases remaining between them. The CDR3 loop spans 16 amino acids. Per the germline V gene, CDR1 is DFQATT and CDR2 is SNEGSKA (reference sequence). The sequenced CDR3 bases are TGCAGTGCTAGTCGGAGACAGGGAGGGTACACAGATACG. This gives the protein CSASRRQGGYTDT. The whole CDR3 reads CSASRRQGGYTDTQYF.

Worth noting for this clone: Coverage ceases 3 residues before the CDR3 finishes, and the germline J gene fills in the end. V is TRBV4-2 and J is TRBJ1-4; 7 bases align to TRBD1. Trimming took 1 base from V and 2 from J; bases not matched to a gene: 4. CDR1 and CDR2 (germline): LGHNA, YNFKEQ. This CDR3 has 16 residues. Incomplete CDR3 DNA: TGTGCCAGCAGCCAAGGGCAGGACAGGACTAATGAAAAA. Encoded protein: CASSQGQDRTNEK. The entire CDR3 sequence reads CASSQGQDRTNEKLFF.

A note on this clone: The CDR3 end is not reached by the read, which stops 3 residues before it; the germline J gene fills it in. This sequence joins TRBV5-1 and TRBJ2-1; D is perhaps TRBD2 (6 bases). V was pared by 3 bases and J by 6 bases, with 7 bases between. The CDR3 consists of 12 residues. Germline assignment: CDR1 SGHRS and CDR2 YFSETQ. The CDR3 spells CASSSEGNEQFF. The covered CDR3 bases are TGCGCCAGCAGCTCGGAGGGCAATGAG.

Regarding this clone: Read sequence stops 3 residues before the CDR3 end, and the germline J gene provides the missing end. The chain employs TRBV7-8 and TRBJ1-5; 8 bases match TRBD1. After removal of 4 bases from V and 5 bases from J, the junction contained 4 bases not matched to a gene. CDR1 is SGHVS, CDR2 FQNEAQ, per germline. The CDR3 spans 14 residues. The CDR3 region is CASSSGRGHQPQHF. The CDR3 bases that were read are TGTGCCAGCAGCTCGGGCAGGGGGCATCAGCCC.

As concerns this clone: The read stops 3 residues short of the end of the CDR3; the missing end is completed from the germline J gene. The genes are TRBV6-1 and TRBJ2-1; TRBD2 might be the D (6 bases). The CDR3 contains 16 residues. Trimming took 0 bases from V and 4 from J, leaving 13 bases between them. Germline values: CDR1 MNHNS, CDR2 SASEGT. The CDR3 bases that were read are TGTGCCAGCAGTGAAGCGTTCGCGGGGCCTTACAATGAG. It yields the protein CASSEAFAGPYNE. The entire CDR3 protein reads CASSEAFAGPYNEQFF.

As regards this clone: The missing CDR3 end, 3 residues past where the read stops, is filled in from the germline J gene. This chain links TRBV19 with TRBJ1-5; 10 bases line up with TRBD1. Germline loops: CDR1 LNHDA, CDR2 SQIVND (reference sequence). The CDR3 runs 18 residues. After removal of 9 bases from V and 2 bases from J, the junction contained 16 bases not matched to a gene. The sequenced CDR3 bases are TGTGCCAGCACTGCCTCCGGGACAGGGGTGGGGGGCAATCAGCCC. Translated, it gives CASTASGTGVGGNQP. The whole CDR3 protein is CASTASGTGVGGNQPQHF.

The DNA read from the CDR3 is TGCAGTGCTATTCGAGCGGGAGACTCCACAGATACG. This translates into CSAIRAGDSTDT. The full CDR3 reads CSAIRAGDSTDTQYF. The chain links TRBV20-1 to TRBJ2-3; 8 nucleotides line up with TRBD2. The CDR3 end is not reached by the read, which stops 3 residues before it; the germline J gene fills it in. Germline lookup yields CDR1 DFQATT and CDR2 SNEGSKA (reference sequence). Trimming took 4 bases from V and 2 from J; bases not matched to a gene: 8. This CDR3 is built from 15 residues.

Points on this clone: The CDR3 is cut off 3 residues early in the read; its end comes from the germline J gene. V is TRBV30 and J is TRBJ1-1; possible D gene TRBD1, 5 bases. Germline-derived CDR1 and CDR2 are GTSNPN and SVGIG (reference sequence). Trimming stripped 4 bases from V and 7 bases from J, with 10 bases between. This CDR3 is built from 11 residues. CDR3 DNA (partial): TGTGCCTGGAATCGGGGGGGTGAA. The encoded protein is CAWNRGGE. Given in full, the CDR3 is CAWNRGGEAFF.

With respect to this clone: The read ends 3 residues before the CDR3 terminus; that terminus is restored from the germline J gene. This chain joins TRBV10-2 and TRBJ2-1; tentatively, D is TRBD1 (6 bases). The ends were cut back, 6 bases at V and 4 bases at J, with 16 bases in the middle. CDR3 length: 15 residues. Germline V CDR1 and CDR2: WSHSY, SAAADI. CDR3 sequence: CASRTGIGIYNEQFF. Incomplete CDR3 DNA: TGCGCCAGCAGAACAGGGATCGGGATTTACAATGAG.

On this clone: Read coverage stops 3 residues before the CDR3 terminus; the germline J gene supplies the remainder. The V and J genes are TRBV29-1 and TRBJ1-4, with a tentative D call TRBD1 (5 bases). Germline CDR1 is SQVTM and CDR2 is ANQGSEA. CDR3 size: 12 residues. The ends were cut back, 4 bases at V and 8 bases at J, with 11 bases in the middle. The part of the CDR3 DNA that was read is TGCAGCGTTGGCAGGGTCGGAGAAAAA. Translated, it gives CSVGRVGEK. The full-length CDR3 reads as CSVGRVGEKLFF.

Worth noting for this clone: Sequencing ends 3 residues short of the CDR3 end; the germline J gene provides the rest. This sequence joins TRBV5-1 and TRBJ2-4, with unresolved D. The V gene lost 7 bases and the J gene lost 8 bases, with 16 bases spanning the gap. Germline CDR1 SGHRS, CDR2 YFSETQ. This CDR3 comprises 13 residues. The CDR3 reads CASSLVLSDIQYF. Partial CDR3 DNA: TGCGCCAGCTCCTTAGTTTTGAGTGACATT.

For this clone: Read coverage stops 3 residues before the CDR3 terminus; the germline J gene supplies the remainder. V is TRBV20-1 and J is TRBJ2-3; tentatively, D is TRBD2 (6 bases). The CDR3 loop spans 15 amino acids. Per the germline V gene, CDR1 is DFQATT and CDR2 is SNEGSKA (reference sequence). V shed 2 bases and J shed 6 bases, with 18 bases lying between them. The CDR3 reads CSARSRRGRPDTQYF. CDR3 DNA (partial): TGCAGTGCTAGAAGCCGGCGGGGACGCCCGGATACG.

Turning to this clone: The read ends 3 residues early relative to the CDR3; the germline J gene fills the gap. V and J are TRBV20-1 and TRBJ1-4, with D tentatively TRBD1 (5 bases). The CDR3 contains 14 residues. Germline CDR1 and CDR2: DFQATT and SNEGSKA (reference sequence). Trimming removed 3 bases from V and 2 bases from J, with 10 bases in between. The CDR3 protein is CSARTDATNEKLFF. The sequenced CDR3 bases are TGCAGTGCTAGGACAGACGCTACTAATGAAAAA.

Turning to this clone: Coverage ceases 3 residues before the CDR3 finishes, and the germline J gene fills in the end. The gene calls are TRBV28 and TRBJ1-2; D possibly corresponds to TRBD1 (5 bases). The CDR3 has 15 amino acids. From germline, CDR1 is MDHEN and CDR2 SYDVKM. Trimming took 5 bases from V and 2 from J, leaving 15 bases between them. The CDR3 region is CASSAAGTGNYGYTF. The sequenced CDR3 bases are TGTGCCAGCAGTGCCGCCGGGACTGGGAACTATGGC.

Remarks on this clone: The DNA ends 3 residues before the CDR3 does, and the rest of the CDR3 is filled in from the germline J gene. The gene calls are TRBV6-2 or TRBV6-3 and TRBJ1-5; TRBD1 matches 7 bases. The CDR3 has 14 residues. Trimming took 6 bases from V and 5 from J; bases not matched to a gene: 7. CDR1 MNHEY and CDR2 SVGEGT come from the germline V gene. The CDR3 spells CASRFTGAYQPQHF. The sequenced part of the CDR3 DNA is TGTGCCAGCAGATTTACAGGGGCCTATCAGCCC.